The 5 T cell receptor beta chains below were found in one sample sequenced in a study of T cell responses to AZD1222 COVID-19 vaccine. The method was immunoSEQ multiplex PCR; TCRdb's version includes in-frame clones alone and lacks a portion of them. This table holds about 150,000 clones, around 87% found once. The sequences come from peripheral blood, collected 28 days after the second AZD1222 dose. The receptor source for this set is an adult who received the AZD1222 COVID-19 vaccine.

The chain recombines TRBV5-1 with TRBJ1-1; D ambiguous. CDR1 SGHRS and CDR2 YFSETQ come from the germline V gene. The CDR3 length is 16 residues. Trimming took off 0 bases at V and 1 base at J, with 13 bases between the two ends. DNA of the CDR3: TGCGCCAGCAGCTTGGGCCGCGGGGTTGGGAACACTGAAGCTTTCTTT. This translates into CASSLGRGVGNTEAFF.

This sequence joins TRBV7-2 and TRBJ1-1; D ambiguous. The CDR3 is 13 residues long. Germline V gene lookup returns CDR1 SGHTA and CDR2 FQGNSA. Trimming removed 5 bases at V and 1 base at J, with 8 bases between. Written as DNA, the CDR3 is TGTGCCAGCAGCATCGAGCGGAACACTGAAGCTTTCTTT. Its translation: CASSIERNTEAFF.

This chain links TRBV6-6 with TRBJ1-2; tentatively, D is TRBD1 (5 bases). The CDR3 runs to 13 residues. Trimming removed 2 bases at V and 4 bases at J, with 8 bases between. CDR1 and CDR2 from the germline V gene are MNHNY and SVGAGI (reference sequence). The CDR3 DNA is TGTGCCAGCAGTTACGTAGGGGTCTATGGCTACACCTTC. This translates into CASSYVGVYGYTF.

This clone appeared once. V gene TRBV28 combines with J gene TRBJ2-6; D is unclear. Trimming stripped 2 bases from V and 0 bases from J, with 8 bases between. CDR1 MDHEN and CDR2 SYDVKM come from the germline V gene. The CDR3 has 16 amino acids. The CDR3 DNA follows: TGTGCCAGCAGTTTACTCAGCCTCTCTGGGGCCAACGTCCTGACTTTC. Translated: CASSLLSLSGANVLTF.

This chain joins TRBV7-9 and TRBJ1-3; TRBD1 matches at 9 bases. This CDR3 comprises 15 residues. The junction had 6 bases not matched to a gene; V was cut back by 5 bases and J by 4 bases. The germline V gene has CDR1 SEHNR and CDR2 FQNEAQ (reference sequence). The chain's CDR3 is CASSPDRGGGNTIYF. The CDR3 DNA follows: TGTGCCAGCAGCCCGGACAGGGGAGGCGGAAACACCATATATTTT.